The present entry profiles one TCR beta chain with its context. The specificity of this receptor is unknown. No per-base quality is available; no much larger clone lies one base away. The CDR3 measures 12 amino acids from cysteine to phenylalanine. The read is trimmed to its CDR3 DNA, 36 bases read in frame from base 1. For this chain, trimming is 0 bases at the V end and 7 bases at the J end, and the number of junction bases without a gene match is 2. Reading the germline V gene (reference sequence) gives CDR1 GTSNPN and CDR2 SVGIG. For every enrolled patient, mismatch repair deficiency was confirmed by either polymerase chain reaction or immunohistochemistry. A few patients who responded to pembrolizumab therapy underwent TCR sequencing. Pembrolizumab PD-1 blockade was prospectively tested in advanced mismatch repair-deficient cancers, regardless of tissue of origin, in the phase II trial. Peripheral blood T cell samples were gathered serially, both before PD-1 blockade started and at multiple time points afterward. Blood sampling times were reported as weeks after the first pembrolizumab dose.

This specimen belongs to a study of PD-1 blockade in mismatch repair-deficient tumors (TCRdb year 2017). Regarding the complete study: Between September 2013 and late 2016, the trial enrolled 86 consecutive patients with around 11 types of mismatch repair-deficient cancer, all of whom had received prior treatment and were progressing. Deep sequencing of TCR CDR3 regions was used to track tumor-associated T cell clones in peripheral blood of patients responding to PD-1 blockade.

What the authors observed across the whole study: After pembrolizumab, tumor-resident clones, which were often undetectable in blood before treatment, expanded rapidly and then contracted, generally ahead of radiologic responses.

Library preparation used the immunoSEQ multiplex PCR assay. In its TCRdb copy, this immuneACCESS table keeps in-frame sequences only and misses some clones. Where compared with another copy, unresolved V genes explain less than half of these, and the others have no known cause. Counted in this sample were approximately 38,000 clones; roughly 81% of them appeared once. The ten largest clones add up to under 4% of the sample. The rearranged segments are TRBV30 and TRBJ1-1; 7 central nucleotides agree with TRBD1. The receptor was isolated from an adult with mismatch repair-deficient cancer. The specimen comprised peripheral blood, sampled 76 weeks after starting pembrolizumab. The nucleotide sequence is TGTGCCTGGAGTGTTGGGGACAGTGAAGCTTTCTTT. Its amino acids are CAWSVGDSEAFF. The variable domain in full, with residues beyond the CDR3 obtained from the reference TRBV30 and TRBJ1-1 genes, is SQTIHQWPATLVQPVGSPLSLECTVEGTSNPNLYWYRQAAGRGLQLLFYSVGIGQISSEVPQNLSASRPQDRQFILSSKKLLLSDSGFYLCAWSVGDSEAFFGQGTRLTVV.